The 7 T cell receptor beta chains presented below share a single source sample, sequenced in a study of cytomegalovirus exposure and HLA in healthy donors. Primers for the PCR totalled 60 Vbeta and 13 Jbeta. Assay used: immunoSEQ multiplex PCR; TCRdb lists only in-frame clones, some missing. This table holds over 80,000 clones. The specimen sequenced was PBMCs. These receptor sequences come from a girl aged 5-17 years in good health and CMV-seropositive.

This chain joins TRBV28 and TRBJ2-7; D tentatively fits TRBD1 or TRBD2 (5 bases each). V was cut by 2 bases and J by 6 bases, with 5 bases left in between. Per germline, CDR1 MDHEN and CDR2 SYDVKM. The CDR3 extends over 11 amino acids. As DNA, the CDR3 is TGTGCCAGCAGTTTAGGGGGCGAGCAGTACGTC. It encodes CASSLGGEQYV.

The chain is built from TRBV7-9 and TRBJ1-3; D gene unclear. The CDR3 is 15 amino acids. Germline V gives CDR1 SEHNR, CDR2 FQNEAQ (reference sequence). V lost 5 bases, J lost 7 bases, and 18 bases lay in between. The CDR3 sequence is CASSPEGQSRNTIYF. CDR3 sequence (DNA): TGTGCCAGCAGCCCCGAGGGCCAGAGTCGGAACACCATATATTTT.

The rearrangement links TRBV28 to TRBJ1-5, with D unclear. V was clipped by 7 bases and J by 2 bases, with 15 bases between them. CDR1 is MDHEN and CDR2 is SYDVKM in the germline V gene. The CDR3 spans 15 residues. CDR3 DNA sequence: TGTGCCAGCACGAACCAGATCGGGGGCAATCAGCCCCAGCATTTT. As protein: CASTNQIGGNQPQHF.

The V and J genes are TRBV5-1 and TRBJ1-4; D is unresolved. Trimming cost V 1 base and J 0 bases, with 10 bases left between them. The CDR3 sequence is 16 residues long. The germline V gene has CDR1 SGHRS and CDR2 YFSETQ. The CDR3 DNA sequence: TGCGCCAGCAGCTTGCCTAATACTGCAACTAATGAAAAACTGTTTTTT. This gives the protein CASSLPNTATNEKLFF.

The V call is TRBV7-9, the J call TRBJ1-2, with a possible D match to TRBD1 (5 bases). The V and J ends lost 1 base and 0 bases respectively, with 15 bases between them. This CDR3 contains 17 residues. Germline CDR1 and CDR2: SEHNR and FQNEAQ (reference sequence). This CDR3 reads CASSLVVGQSANYGYTF. CDR3 DNA: TGTGCCAGCAGCTTAGTTGTGGGGCAGTCAGCTAACTATGGCTACACCTTC.

The V call is TRBV15, the J call TRBJ1-5; D is uncertain. The CDR3 runs 15 residues. Germline V gene lookup returns CDR1 LNHNV and CDR2 YYDKDF (reference sequence). V was trimmed by 2 bases and J by 0 bases, leaving 8 bases between them. This chain's CDR3 is CATSRHGDSNQPQHF. CDR3 DNA sequence: TGTGCCACCAGCAGACACGGAGATAGCAATCAGCCCCAGCATTTT.

J is TRBJ2-7 and V is TRBV11-2; the match to TRBD2 covers 8 bases. V was clipped by 3 bases and J by 2 bases; unmatched bases: 6. The CDR3 contains 15 residues. Germline V gives CDR1 SGHAT, CDR2 FQNNGV. CDR3 sequence reads: CASSFAGGATYEQYF. The DNA of the CDR3 is TGTGCCAGCAGCTTCGCCGGGGGGGCTACCTACGAGCAGTACTTC.